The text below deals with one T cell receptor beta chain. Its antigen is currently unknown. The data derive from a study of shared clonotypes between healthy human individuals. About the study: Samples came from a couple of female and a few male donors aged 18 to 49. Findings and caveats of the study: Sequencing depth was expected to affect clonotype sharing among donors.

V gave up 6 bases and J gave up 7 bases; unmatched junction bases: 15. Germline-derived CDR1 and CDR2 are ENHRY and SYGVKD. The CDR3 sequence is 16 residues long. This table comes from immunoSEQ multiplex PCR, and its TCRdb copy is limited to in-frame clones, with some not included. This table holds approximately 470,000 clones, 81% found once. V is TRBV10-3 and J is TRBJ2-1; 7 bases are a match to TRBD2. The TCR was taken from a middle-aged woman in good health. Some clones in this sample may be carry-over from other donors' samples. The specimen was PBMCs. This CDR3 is CAISQPMGPGGNEQFF. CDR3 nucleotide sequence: TGTGCCATCAGCCAGCCCATGGGACCCGGGGGGAATGAGCAGTTCTTC.